A selection of T cell receptor beta chains follows, all from one sample in a study of blood T cell repertoires in COVID-19. Produced via immunoSEQ multiplex PCR; TCRdb's table is partial and in-frame only. The table includes over 150,000 clones, approximately 80% detected once. Sequenced: peripheral blood. The receptors originated from a human donor in a cohort sampled during active COVID-19. Both conserved end residues are trimmed from each CDR3. Each record gives: CDR3 protein, V gene, CDR3 length.

CDR3 protein: ASSEASGVFYEQY
V gene: TRBV2
CDR3 length: 13

CDR3 protein: ASSQDPFNGAYNEQF
V gene: TRBV14
CDR3 length: 15

CDR3 protein: ASSFGTFYEQY
V gene: TRBV7-2
CDR3 length: 11

CDR3 protein: ASSLLRVSNQPQH
V gene: TRBV28
CDR3 length: 13

CDR3 protein: ASSYNRGSYGYT
V gene: TRBV11-2
CDR3 length: 12

CDR3 protein: ASSLYRGVSGELF
V gene: TRBV5-8
CDR3 length: 13

CDR3 protein: ASSPVPGGANVLT
V gene: TRBV18
CDR3 length: 13

CDR3 protein: ASSTGAYEQY
V gene: TRBV28
CDR3 length: 10

CDR3 protein: ASSPQGSGTEAF
V gene: TRBV18
CDR3 length: 12

CDR3 protein: ASTHGLAGIFDEQF
V gene: TRBV2
CDR3 length: 14

CDR3 protein: ASSLWQENTGELF
V gene: TRBV11-2
CDR3 length: 13

CDR3 protein: ASSPRDYENYEQY
V gene: TRBV5-5
CDR3 length: 13

CDR3 protein: ASSQGQGQGYNEQF
V gene: TRBV4-1
CDR3 length: 14

CDR3 protein: ASSDSGNTEAF
V gene: TRBV18
CDR3 length: 11

CDR3 protein: ATSGAPRETQY
V gene: TRBV15
CDR3 length: 11

CDR3 protein: ASSRDYSYEQY
V gene: TRBV5-6
CDR3 length: 11

CDR3 protein: SVGGRLADTQY
V gene: TRBV29-1
CDR3 length: 11

CDR3 protein: ASRSSGRGYGQF
V gene: TRBV5-4
CDR3 length: 12

CDR3 protein: AALGGPNTGELF
V gene: TRBV5-4
CDR3 length: 12

CDR3 protein: ASKPGQGSRSNQPQH
V gene: TRBV19
CDR3 length: 15

CDR3 protein: ASSTGVQPQH
V gene: TRBV28
CDR3 length: 10

CDR3 protein: ASSQGLVYEQY
V gene: TRBV27
CDR3 length: 11

CDR3 protein: ASSPGTSGNTGELF
V gene: TRBV11-2
CDR3 length: 14

CDR3 protein: ASKIWGRETQY
V gene: TRBV27
CDR3 length: 11

CDR3 protein: AISGQGKEETQY
V gene: TRBV10-3
CDR3 length: 12

CDR3 protein: ASSYKREGPRFNEQF
V gene: TRBV28
CDR3 length: 15

CDR3 protein: ASSLFGTANEKLF
V gene: TRBV28
CDR3 length: 13

CDR3 protein: ASSGSGQEGNQPQH
V gene: TRBV7-9
CDR3 length: 14

CDR3 protein: ASSIDLWGDQPQH
V gene: TRBV19
CDR3 length: 13